This T cell receptor (beta chain) was found in a study of PD-1 blockade in classical Hodgkin lymphoma (dated by TCRdb to the early 2020s). With respect to the entire study: Nivolumab dosing was 3 mg/kg intravenously every 2 weeks, continuing until either disease progression or unacceptable toxicity. A peripheral blood immune signature of response to PD-1 blockade in classical Hodgkin lymphoma was defined using TCR beta sequencing and CyTOF.

Here is what the overall study found, with its caveats: Baseline TCR diversity was reported to be lower in newly diagnosed patients than in healthy donors, and even lower in relapsed/refractory patients. Diversity was lower in patients who began nivolumab less than 1 year after ASCT, so these patients were left out of later analyses to avoid confounding by immune reconstitution. The study was limited to a single clinical trial cohort, and causes of repertoire differences, possibly disease activity or prior therapy, remained undefined. By C4D1, a significant rise was seen in CD4+ TCR diversity but not in CD8+ TCR diversity (p=0.0027 vs p=0.16), and the rise was most apparent among complete responders (p=0.02). Trial patients with a complete response had baseline diversity similar to that of newly diagnosed patients, while partial responders and progressors had significantly lower diversity.

About this clone: Its target antigen remains unknown. The input lacks base qualities; no much larger clone sits a single base away.

The Qiagen DNeasy kit was used to extract genomic DNA both from unsorted PBMCs and from the negatively selected CD4+ and CD8+ fractions. TCR beta CDR3 regions were amplified by immunoSEQ multiplex PCR using primers annealing to V and J segments. A synthetic immune receptor repertoire was used to minimize amplification bias, and remaining bias was computationally removed after sequencing. The study's processing was this. Repertoire diversity was quantified as the Shannon entropy index using custom Python scripts. Unsorted, CD4+ and CD8+ repertoires were examined separately, except in combined analyses, for which CD4+ and CD8+ sequences were merged in silico. Clonal expansion was defined as at least a 2-fold frequency increase after treatment relative to C1D1, with a pseudocount of 0.5 for undetected baseline clones. Singleton clones were defined as clones with 0 or 1 copy at C1D1, and non-singleton clones were defined as clones with 2 or more copies. Clones expanded in unsorted samples were annotated as CD4+, CD8+ or unknown by matching protein sequences in sorted samples from the same patient. Wilcoxon tests were applied to paired samples to test diversity changes from C1D1 to C4D1. The immuneACCESS repertoire file appears here via TCRdb, limited to in-frame rearrangements. These files lack a portion of the clones; in checked studies, under half of the deficit traces to unresolved V genes, and the cause of the others is not known. Clonal size and the V and J genes are those of that table, whereas D and trimming came from the DNA. The sample data list some 20,000 clones, and around 85% of these were observed just once. Approximately 6% of the sample goes to the ten largest clones.

The time point label, as the study defines it: cycle 1 day 1 (C1D1), immediately before nivolumab initiation. Relapse after autologous stem cell transplantation had occurred in all trial patients, and cohorts A, B and C were distinguished by prior brentuximab vedotin exposure. The trial cohort comprised 56 patients with relapsed/refractory classical Hodgkin lymphoma whose best overall responses were complete response, partial response or progressive disease. In the multi-cohort phase II CheckMate 205 trial, trial patients received single-agent nivolumab. An independent review committee assessed best overall response using the 2007 International Working Group response criteria. Trial PBMCs were collected immediately before nivolumab initiation (C1D1) and during therapy at cycle 2 day 1 and cycle 4 day 1. Peripheral blood was collected in 8 mL Vacutainer Cell Preparation Tubes, from which PBMCs were isolated by centrifugation and then cryopreserved.

Trimming costs V 6 bases and J 0 bases, and their ends lie 26 bases apart. The germline V gene sets CDR1 to SGHVS and CDR2 to FQNEAQ. The CDR3, from cysteine to phenylalanine, totals 19 residues. Only the CDR3 DNA stays, 57 bases, in frame from base 1. The receptor chain draws on TRBV7-8 and TRBJ1-1; TRBD1 is perhaps the D gene, given 5 matching bases. The source of this sequence is a human donor with classical Hodgkin lymphoma. Material: peripheral blood mononuclear cells (PBMCs), obtained at baseline. The DNA sequence is given as TGTGCCAGCAGTTTTAGTGGGGCGGGGGGTGACTTAATGAACACTGAAGCTTTCTTT. Its coded protein is CASSFSGAGGDLMNTEAFF.